The 9 T cell receptor beta chains below all came from one sample that was sequenced in a study of blood T cell repertoires in COVID-19. Method: immunoSEQ multiplex PCR; TCRdb's copy keeps in-frame clones and lacks some. In the table there are 100,000 to 120,000 clones, around 64% of which are singletons. Specimen: peripheral blood. These receptors originate from a woman between 40 and 55 years old with acute or convalescent COVID-19.

This rearrangement joins TRBV3-1 (or the pseudogene TRBV3-2) to TRBJ1-5; D gene ambiguous. V lost 2 bases and J 5 bases, leaving 13 bases between the germline ends. CDR3 length: 15 residues. The germline gives CDR1 LGHDT, CDR2 YNNKEL (reference sequence). The CDR3 loop reads CASSQSPRGDQPQHF. As DNA, the CDR3 is TGTGCCAGCAGCCAATCCCCACGAGGAGATCAGCCCCAGCATTTT.

The chain carries TRBV21-1 and TRBJ1-2; the listed D gene, TRBD1, was not tested against the DNA. TRBV21-1 is given as a pseudogene. There are 14 residues in the CDR3. CDR3 residues: CASSIDRGIRGYTF. The CDR3 DNA sequence: TGTGCCAGCAGCATAGACAGGGGAATAAGAGGCTACACCTTC.

This chain joins TRBV19 and TRBJ2-3; 7 nucleotides align to TRBD1. Germline CDR1 and CDR2: LNHDA and SQIVND (reference sequence). V dropped 5 bases and J dropped 0; count of bases not matched to a gene: 5. CDR3 size: 15 residues. CDR3 protein: CASSPGTASTDTQYF. In nucleotides, the CDR3 is TGTGCCAGTAGTCCGGGGACAGCGAGCACAGATACGCAGTATTTT.

J is TRBJ1-1 and V is TRBV6-5; D gene ambiguous. The CDR3 has 13 residues. In germline, CDR1 is MNHEY, CDR2 SVGAGI. The V gene lost 2 bases and the J gene lost 5 bases, with 9 bases spanning the gap. The chain's CDR3 is CASSYPPGTEAFF. DNA of the CDR3: TGTGCCAGCAGTTACCCTCCGGGAACTGAAGCTTTCTTT.

Only one count was recorded for this clone. This rearrangement joins TRBV7-2 to TRBJ2-1; 8 bases line up with TRBD1. The CDR3 totals 15 residues. CDR1 and CDR2 (germline): SGHTA, FQGNSA. V gave up 3 bases and J gave up 4 bases; unmatched junction bases: 5. The CDR3: CASSFTGGGYNEQFF. In nucleotides, the CDR3 is TGTGCCAGCAGCTTTACAGGGGGAGGTTACAATGAGCAGTTCTTC.

The rearrangement links TRBV5-6 to TRBJ2-7, with TRBD2 identical over 9 bases. This CDR3 comprises 15 residues. CDR1 is SGHDT and CDR2 is YYEEEE in the germline V gene. With V trimmed by 0 bases and J by 7 bases, 8 bases remained unmatched. CDR3 DNA sequence: TGTGCCAGCAGCTTGGCCCCAGCGGGGGGCCTGGAGCAGTACTTC. Its translation: CASSLAPAGGLEQYF.

The V and J genes are TRBV2 and TRBJ1-2, with 9 bases lining up with TRBD1. Germline V gene lookup returns CDR1 SNHLY and CDR2 FYNNEI. The CDR3 consists of 14 residues. The V and J ends lost 5 bases and 6 bases, in that order; junction bases with no gene match: 7. CDR3 nucleotides: TGTGCCAGCAGTTCCCAGGGACAGGGTAATGGCTACACCTTC. Encoded protein: CASSSQGQGNGYTF.

The rearrangement joins TRBV27 to TRBJ2-5, with D unclear. Germline V CDR1 and CDR2: MNHEY, SMNVEV (reference sequence). The CDR3 contains 13 residues. V shed 7 bases and J shed 5 bases, with 14 bases lying between them. The CDR3 loop reads CASTSRQTETQYF. CDR3 in DNA: TGTGCCAGCACCTCGCGCCAAACGGAGACCCAGTACTTC.

J is TRBJ1-2 and V is TRBV7-9; 7 bases line up with TRBD1. The CDR3 contains 15 residues. V lost 5 bases and J lost 2; bases outside the gene matches: 8. In germline, CDR1 is SEHNR, CDR2 FQNEAQ (reference sequence). The CDR3 DNA sequence: TGTGCCAGCAGCCCCGAAGGGACAGCAAACTATGGCTACACCTTC. As protein: CASSPEGTANYGYTF.